This T cell receptor beta chain emerged from a study of blood T cell repertoires in COVID-19. Trimming at V came to 5 bases and at J to 16 bases, leaving 9 bases not matched to a gene. The length of the CDR3 is 12 residues. The germline V gene has CDR1 PRHDT and CDR2 FYEKMQ (reference sequence). TCRdb's table, derived via immunoSEQ multiplex PCR, lists solely in-frame clones and lacks some. This table holds some 140,000 clones, around 83% found once. Source material: PBMCs or T cells enriched from blood (not recorded which). This chain uses TRBV13 with TRBJ2-1; 9 nucleotides align to TRBD2. The sequence was collected from a man aged 50 to 59 who had recovered from COVID-19. CDR3 region: CASSPAGGPGFF. The CDR3 DNA follows: TGTGCCAGCAGCCCGGCGGGGGGGCCGGGATTCTTC.